One and the same sample provided the 29 T cell receptor beta chains below, sequenced in a study of beta chain features in type 1 diabetes. The study reverse transcribed the entire isolated RNA, so it sequenced expressed TCRB transcripts. Libraries were prepared by immunoSEQ multiplex PCR; TCRdb keeps only in-frame clonotypes and omits some of them. The sample holds 250,000 or so clones, around 13% seen once. The study's findings and limits: In every one of the four CD4+ subsets, TCRB CDR3s were moderately but significantly shorter in Type 1 diabetes patients.

Antigen specificity for these receptors is unknown. What was sequenced was naive CD4+ T cells from blood. These receptors originate from a man aged 25 to 45 with type 1 diabetes.

The gene calls are TRBV5-1 and TRBJ2-1; 7 bases fit TRBD2. The germline CDR1 and CDR2 sequences are SGHRS and YFSETQ. This CDR3 has 15 residues. The V segment lost 3 bases and the J segment 4 bases; nucleotides outside the gene matches: 7. The CDR3 spells CASSSLGGSYNEQFF. The CDR3 coding sequence is TGCGCCAGCAGCTCTCTCGGGGGGTCATACAATGAGCAGTTCTTC.

This clone showed up just a few times. In the same sample, other DNA sequences code for this CDR3. The chain carries TRBV6-6 and TRBJ2-3, with TRBD2 identical over 7 bases. V lost 2 bases, J lost 1 base, and 3 bases stayed unmatched. Germline lookup yields CDR1 MNHNY and CDR2 SVGAGI (reference sequence). CDR3 length: 15 amino acids. Here the CDR3 reads CASSYPSGGTDTQYF. The CDR3 DNA reads as TGTGCCAGCAGTTACCCCAGCGGGGGCACAGATACGCAGTATTTT.

This clone was counted only a few times. This rearrangement joins TRBV25-1 to TRBJ1-2, with TRBD1 matching over 7 bases. CDR1 MGHDK and CDR2 SYGVNS come from the germline V gene. The CDR3 sequence is 17 residues long. The junction had 17 bases not matched to a gene; V was cut back by 3 bases and J by 7 bases. The CDR3 bases are TGTGCCAGCAGTGACCCCCCCTTCACAGGGGATTTGGGTGGCTACACCTTC. The encoded protein is CASSDPPFTGDLGGYTF.

This clone was seen a few times. J is TRBJ2-3 and V is TRBV10-3, with 10 bases that match TRBD2. The junction had 2 bases not matched to a gene; V was cut back by 2 bases and J by 3 bases. The CDR3 spans 15 residues. Germline V gene sequence: CDR1 ENHRY, CDR2 SYGVKD. CDR3 DNA: TGTGCCATCAGTGAGGGACTAGCGGTAACAGATACGCAGTATTTT. It is translated as CAISEGLAVTDTQYF.

This clone turned up a few times. The rearrangement uses TRBV18 and TRBJ1-1; D perhaps matches TRBD1 (5 bases). Germline V gene data show CDR1 as KGHSH and CDR2 as LQKENI. The CDR3 contains 14 residues. The V end was cut by 3 bases, the J end by 4 bases, with 12 bases between. For the CDR3, the DNA is TGTGCCAGCTCACCCTGGGAGGGGACCACTGAAGCTTTCTTT. It translates to CASSPWEGTTEAFF.

This rearrangement joins TRBV10-3 to TRBJ2-1; TRBD2 matches 9 bases. The CDR3 consists of 15 residues. The V and J ends lost 4 bases and 9 bases, in that order; junction bases with no gene match: 10. Germline V gene sequence: CDR1 ENHRY, CDR2 SYGVKD. Here the CDR3 DNA reads TGTGCCATCAGTGCCCTAGCGGGAAACCTGGGTGAGCAGTTCTTC. It codes for CAISALAGNLGEQFF.

Only a few counts were recorded for this clone. The rearrangement joins TRBV6-6 to TRBJ2-1, with 9 bases identical to TRBD1. CDR1 and CDR2 (germline): MNHNY, SVGAGI (reference sequence). The CDR3 contains 15 residues. Germline trimming cut 4 bases from V and 6 bases from J; bases unmatched to any gene: 7. CDR3: CASSSSGTGSNEQFF. The CDR3 nucleotides are TGTGCCAGCAGTTCCTCCGGGACAGGGTCCAATGAGCAGTTCTTC.

This clone was seen only a few times. The V gene is TRBV28, the J gene TRBJ1-1, with TRBD1 matching 9 bases. CDR1 is MDHEN, CDR2 SYDVKM, per germline. This CDR3 spans 17 amino acids. The J segment lost 1 base and the V segment lost 6 bases, leaving 12 bases of the junction unmatched. The CDR3 nucleotides read TGTGCCAGCAGGGTTCCGGGACAGGGAGGCCCGAACACTGAAGCTTTCTTT. As protein: CASRVPGQGGPNTEAFF. Complete variable domain (other parts from reference TRBV28 and TRBJ1-1): DVKVTQSSRYLVKRTGEKVFLECVQDMDHENMFWYRQDPGLGLRLIYFSYDVKMKEKGDIPEGYSVSREKKERFSLILESASTNQTSMYLCASRVPGQGGPNTEAFFGQGTRLTVV.

This clone appeared a few times. This chain joins TRBV9 and TRBJ2-1; D is uncertain. The CDR3 spans 16 residues. Trimming removed 0 bases at V and 0 bases at J, with 10 bases between. Per the germline V gene, CDR1 is SGDLS and CDR2 is YYNGEE. The CDR3 DNA reads TGTGCCAGCAGCGTAGGGCAGGCCCCCTCCTACAATGAGCAGTTCTTC. Translating it yields CASSVGQAPSYNEQFF.

This chain connects TRBV7-9 to TRBJ2-2; 7 positions agree with TRBD2. J gave up 5 bases and V 4 bases, and 7 bases lay outside the gene matches. CDR3 length equals 15 residues. Germline CDR1 reads SEHNR; CDR2 reads FQNEAQ (reference sequence). Here the CDR3 reads CASSYEAGRTGELFF. CDR3 sequence (DNA): TGTGCCAGCAGCTATGAAGCGGGAAGGACCGGGGAGCTGTTTTTT.

A single count supports this clone. The chain uses TRBV7-8 and TRBJ2-5, with 14 nucleotides matching TRBD2. Germline V lookup: CDR1 SGHVS, CDR2 FQNEAQ. V gave up 6 bases and J gave up 3 bases; unmatched junction bases: 15. The CDR3 is made up of 19 amino acids. CDR3 residues: CASSLGTSGRGKVEETQYF. CDR3 sequence (DNA): TGTGCCAGCAGTCTTGGGACTAGCGGGAGAGGGAAGGTGGAAGAGACCCAGTACTTC.

This chain connects TRBV7-9 to TRBJ2-1; 13 positions match TRBD2. CDR3 length equals 16 residues. Germline-derived CDR1 and CDR2 are SEHNR and FQNEAQ (reference sequence). V was pared by 5 bases and J by 8 bases, with 9 bases of the junction left unmatched. CDR3 residues: CASSEGLAGNGDEQFF. CDR3 DNA: TGTGCCAGCAGCGAGGGACTAGCGGGGAATGGGGATGAGCAGTTCTTC. Drawing the rest from reference TRBV7-9 and TRBJ2-1, the complete variable domain is DTGVSQNPRHKITKRGQNVTFRCDPISEHNRLYWYRQTLGQGPEFLTYFQNEAQLEKSRLLSDRFSAERPKGSFSTLEIQRTEQGDSAMYLCASSEGLAGNGDEQFFGPGTRLTVL.

This clone was counted between two and nine times. The J gene is TRBJ2-5, the V gene TRBV5-4; D is unclear. V was shortened by 0 bases and J by 2 bases, with 8 bases between the two germline ends. CDR3 size: 14 residues. In germline, CDR1 is SGHNT, CDR2 YYREEE (reference sequence). The CDR3 nucleotides are TGTGCCAGCAGCTTGGTTACTTCGCAAGAGACCCAGTACTTC. The encoded protein is CASSLVTSQETQYF.

This clone occurred a few times. This chain uses TRBV7-9 with TRBJ2-5; tentatively, D is TRBD1 (6 bases). The CDR3 runs to 14 residues. Germline V CDR1 and CDR2: SEHNR, FQNEAQ (reference sequence). V was pared by 5 bases and J by 7 bases, with 17 bases between. The CDR3 sequence: CASSQDTLGGTQYF. The CDR3 bases are TGTGCCAGCAGCCAGGACACATTAGGGGGGACCCAGTACTTC.

The J gene is TRBJ1-1, the V gene TRBV5-4, with D possibly being TRBD1 (5 bases). The CDR3 spans 13 residues. Trimming cost V 4 bases and J 0 bases, with 7 bases left between them. Germline V CDR1 and CDR2: SGHNT, YYREEE (reference sequence). In nucleotides, the CDR3 is TGTGCCAGCAGCGCAGGGATGAACACTGAAGCTTTCTTT. Its protein product is CASSAGMNTEAFF.

This clone has only a few counts. The chain is built from TRBV6-5 and TRBJ2-1; 8 bases agree with TRBD1. CDR1 and CDR2 from the germline V gene are MNHEY and SVGAGI. V dropped 6 bases and J dropped 10; count of bases not matched to a gene: 8. The CDR3 has 13 residues. The CDR3 reads CASSRQGTGEQFF. The CDR3 nucleotides read TGTGCCAGCAGCAGACAGGGGACGGGGGAGCAGTTCTTC.

This clone was seen a handful of times. The chain employs TRBV29-1 and TRBJ2-5, with 11 bases lining up with TRBD1. Germline CDR1 and CDR2: SQVTM and ANQGSEA. V was clipped by 7 bases and J by 4 bases; unmatched bases: 8. This CDR3 has 14 amino acids. Written as DNA, the CDR3 is TGCAGCGGAACCGGGACAGGGGGGGCAGAGACCCAGTACTTC. Translated: CSGTGTGGAETQYF.

This clone was seen a few times. The chain links TRBV13 to TRBJ2-1, with TRBD1 matching over 7 bases. Trimming at V came to 2 bases and at J to 3 bases, leaving 4 bases not matched to a gene. Germline V CDR1 and CDR2: PRHDT, FYEKMQ (reference sequence). The CDR3 spans 15 residues. The CDR3 DNA sequence: TGTGCCAGCAGCTTACGACAGGGTATCTACAATGAGCAGTTCTTC. It translates to CASSLRQGIYNEQFF.

In its sample, this clone was seen a few times. This sequence joins TRBV28 and TRBJ1-1, with 10 bases that match TRBD1. The ends lost 5 bases at V and 8 bases at J; junction bases unmatched: 11. Germline V gives CDR1 MDHEN, CDR2 SYDVKM. The CDR3 has 15 amino acids. In DNA form, the CDR3 reads TGTGCCAGCAGTCTCGGGGGACAGGGGACCGGAGAAGCTTTCTTT. It specifies CASSLGGQGTGEAFF.

This clone was detected a few times. The chain uses TRBV30 and TRBJ1-1; TRBD1 aligns across 7 bases. This CDR3 is built from 13 residues. CDR1 and CDR2 (germline): GTSNPN, SVGIG (reference sequence). The CDR3 spells CALIRGLRTEAFF. The CDR3, as DNA: TGTGCATTAATAAGGGGGCTGCGGACTGAAGCTTTCTTT. Looking up the rest from reference TRBV30 and TRBJ1-1 gives the full variable domain: SQTIHQWPATLVQPVGSPLSLECTVEGTSNPNLYWYRQAAGRGLQLLFYSVGIGQISSEVPQNLSASRPQDRQFILSSKKLLLSDSGFYLCALIRGLRTEAFFGQGTRLTVV.

This clone has a handful of counts. This rearrangement joins TRBV20-1 to TRBJ2-4; D gene unclear. Germline assignment: CDR1 DFQATT and CDR2 SNEGSKA (reference sequence). Trimming took off 2 bases at V and 8 bases at J, with 4 bases between the two ends. The CDR3 totals 10 residues. This CDR3 is CSARQDIQYF. In DNA, the CDR3 is TGCAGTGCTAGACAGGACATTCAGTACTTC.

This chain connects TRBV29-1 to TRBJ2-7, with D possibly matching TRBD1 (7 bases). The germline V and J ends were trimmed by 6 bases and 1 base, with 10 bases remaining between them. The CDR3 totals 12 residues. In germline, CDR1 is SQVTM, CDR2 ANQGSEA. The CDR3 bases are TGCAGCGTGGAGGGACAGTCCTACGAGCAGTACTTC. As protein: CSVEGQSYEQYF.

This clone came up a few times. The rearrangement uses TRBV7-8 and TRBJ2-5; D may be TRBD1 (6 bases). Trimming stripped 4 bases from V and 1 base from J, with 10 bases between. Germline values: CDR1 SGHVS, CDR2 FQNEAQ. The CDR3 extends over 14 amino acids. The CDR3 DNA follows: TGTGCCAGCAGCTCTGGACAGCTCCAAGAGACCCAGTACTTC. It is translated as CASSSGQLQETQYF.

The chain links TRBV19 to TRBJ2-1; 10 bases are a match to TRBD2. Germline V gene data show CDR1 as LNHDA and CDR2 as SQIVND (reference sequence). This CDR3 is built from 16 residues. The ends lost 4 bases at V and 3 bases at J; junction bases unmatched: 6. The CDR3 DNA reads as TGTGCCAGTAGTACCATAGCGGGAGGAGTCTACAATGAGCAGTTCTTC. Protein product: CASSTIAGGVYNEQFF.

This clone has more than one count but fewer than ten. This chain uses TRBV5-1 with TRBJ2-4; D possibly corresponds to TRBD2 (5 bases). The length of the CDR3 is 14 residues. V was shortened by 0 bases and J by 6 bases, with 10 bases between the two germline ends. Per germline, CDR1 SGHRS and CDR2 YFSETQ. The CDR3: CASSLAEEVNIQYF. Here the CDR3 DNA reads TGCGCCAGCAGCTTGGCTGAGGAGGTAAACATTCAGTACTTC.

The gene calls are TRBV18 and TRBJ1-5; tentatively, D is TRBD1 (5 bases). The CDR3 runs to 16 residues. V lost 3 bases and J 0 bases, leaving 12 bases between the germline ends. The germline gives CDR1 KGHSH, CDR2 LQKENI. CDR3: CASSPSRVLSNQPQHF. CDR3 nucleotide sequence: TGTGCCAGCTCACCGAGCAGGGTCCTTAGCAATCAGCCCCAGCATTTT.

The V call is TRBV2, the J call TRBJ1-2, with 12 bases lining up with TRBD1. Trimming removed 4 bases from V and 3 bases from J; junction bases left unmatched: 9. The CDR3 length is 17 residues. Germline V gene sequence: CDR1 SNHLY, CDR2 FYNNEI. CDR3 nucleotide sequence: TGTGCCAGCAGTGCAGTCGGGACAGGGGGCGCTTACTATGGCTACACCTTC. It specifies CASSAVGTGGAYYGYTF.

The table lists this clone with a few counts. V usage is TRBV5-4 and J usage is TRBJ2-2, with 7 bases identical to TRBD2. The V segment lost 3 bases and the J segment 0 bases; nucleotides outside the gene matches: 5. The length of the CDR3 is 16 residues. Looked up from germline, CDR1 is SGHNT and CDR2 is YYREEE (reference sequence). CDR3 nucleotides: TGTGCCAGCAGCTGGGATAGCGGGTCGAACACCGGGGAGCTGTTTTTT. Translated, it gives CASSWDSGSNTGELFF.

J is TRBJ1-1 and V is TRBV6-6, with 9 bases lining up with TRBD1. Per germline, CDR1 MNHNY and CDR2 SVGAGI (reference sequence). CDR3 length: 15 residues. The J segment lost 4 bases and the V segment lost 6 bases, leaving 9 bases of the junction unmatched. For the CDR3, the DNA is TGTGCCAGCAGCCGAGGACAGGGGATCGCCACTGAAGCTTTCTTT. Its translation: CASSRGQGIATEAFF.